This T cell receptor beta chain was documented in a study of TIL therapy for anti-PD-1-resistant metastatic lung cancer. Study results and limitations: Patients were highly selected, enriched for treatment-naive, never-smoker and oncogene-addicted cases. Many TIL product clones were absent from baseline tumor, suggesting clonal contraction.

The CDR3 is 14 residues long. V lost 1 base to trimming and J lost 2 bases, with 8 bases between them. Germline V gene sequence: CDR1 SGHRS, CDR2 YFSETQ. Time point here: pre-treatment sample, taken before nivolumab and TIL therapy. The tumor samples were excised metastases, mostly pleural nodules or supraclavicular lymph nodes. The immunoSEQ assay was v3. Profiling relied on immunoSEQ multiplex PCR, and the TCRdb table lists in-frame clones only, not all of them. The sample has 10,000 to 12,000 clones; 50% to 65% are singletons. On this clone itself: The antigen is unknown.

This TCR was recovered from a person aged 25 to 85 with non-small cell lung cancer. This sequence joins TRBV5-1 and TRBJ2-3; D gene ambiguous. Sequenced here: tumor tissue, sampled at baseline. CDR3 DNA: TGCGCCAGCAGCTTGTACTACCCCACAGATACGCAGTATTTT. It codes for CASSLYYPTDTQYF.